A selection of T cell receptor beta chains follows, all from one sample in a study of T cell responses to AZD1222 COVID-19 vaccine. TCRdb's table, derived via immunoSEQ multiplex PCR, lists solely in-frame clones and lacks some. This sample has about 97,000 clones, with about 88% found just once. The sequencing used peripheral blood, collected on day 0 of AZD1222 vaccination. The origin of the receptors is an adult in good health. CDR3s include the opening cysteine and the closing phenylalanine or tryptophan. A D gene is named only where the DNA matches it firmly. Clone size is shown for a subset of rows, as once, few, many or a class of expanded clone.

d_gene: NA; j_gene: TRBJ2-5; abundance: NA; v_gene: TRBV20-1; CDR3aa: CSAGSGETQYF; CDR3nt: TGCAGTGCGGGGAGCGGGGAGACCCAGTACTTC
d_gene: NA; j_gene: TRBJ1-2; abundance: NA; v_gene: TRBV4-3; CDR3aa: CASSPGGKDAYGYTF; CDR3nt: TGCGCCAGCAGCCCCGGAGGGAAAGACGCGTATGGCTACACCTTC
d_gene: TRBD1; j_gene: TRBJ2-7; abundance: NA; v_gene: TRBV10-3; CDR3aa: CAINPGQGSYEQYF; CDR3nt: TGTGCCATCAATCCGGGACAGGGCTCCTACGAGCAGTACTTC
d_gene: TRBD1; j_gene: TRBJ2-2; abundance: once; v_gene: TRBV9; CDR3aa: CASSEGDRNTGELFF; CDR3nt: TGTGCCAGCAGCGAGGGGGACAGAAACACCGGGGAGCTGTTTTTT
d_gene: NA; j_gene: TRBJ2-3; abundance: NA; v_gene: TRBV5-6; CDR3aa: CAGGNRDTQYF; CDR3nt: TGTGCCGGGGGGAATAGGGATACGCAGTATTTT
d_gene: NA; j_gene: TRBJ1-5; abundance: few; v_gene: TRBV7-8; CDR3aa: CASSLSLVSPQHF; CDR3nt: TGTGCCAGCAGCTTATCATTGGTTTCGCCCCAGCATTTT
d_gene: NA; j_gene: TRBJ1-3; abundance: NA; v_gene: TRBV5-5; CDR3aa: CASSFRDRGAGGNTIYF; CDR3nt: TGTGCCAGCAGCTTCCGGGATAGGGGGGCTGGTGGAAACACCATATATTTT
d_gene: NA; j_gene: TRBJ2-1; abundance: once; v_gene: TRBV4-1; CDR3aa: CASSQLTAAGPYNEQFF; CDR3nt: TGCGCCAGCAGCCAATTGACAGCGGCCGGCCCCTACAATGAGCAGTTCTTC
d_gene: TRBD1; j_gene: TRBJ1-1; abundance: NA; v_gene: TRBV4-3; CDR3aa: CASSQDKVGQGVDTEAFF; CDR3nt: TGCGCCAGCAGCCAAGATAAGGTGGGACAGGGGGTTGACACTGAAGCTTTCTTT
d_gene: NA; j_gene: TRBJ2-1; abundance: NA; v_gene: TRBV7-3; CDR3aa: CASSLTGYNEQFF; CDR3nt: TGTGCCAGCAGCTTAACAGGGTACAATGAGCAGTTCTTC
d_gene: NA; j_gene: TRBJ2-5; abundance: NA; v_gene: TRBV10-1; CDR3aa: CASSDPGEETQYF; CDR3nt: TGCGCCAGCAGCGATCCAGGGGAAGAGACCCAGTACTTC
d_gene: TRBD2; j_gene: TRBJ2-7; abundance: NA; v_gene: TRBV4-2; CDR3aa: CASSRGLAEGSYEQYF; CDR3nt: TGTGCCAGCAGCCGGGGACTAGCGGAGGGATCCTACGAGCAGTACTTC
d_gene: NA; j_gene: TRBJ2-7; abundance: NA; v_gene: TRBV27; CDR3aa: CASSPQGLRYEQYF; CDR3nt: TGTGCCAGCAGTCCACAGGGCCTTCGCTACGAGCAGTACTTC
d_gene: NA; j_gene: TRBJ1-5; abundance: NA; v_gene: TRBV28; CDR3aa: CASIRDRRRDQPQHF; CDR3nt: TGTGCCAGCATCCGTGACAGACGGAGGGATCAGCCCCAGCATTTT
d_gene: NA; j_gene: TRBJ2-3; abundance: NA; v_gene: TRBV11-2; CDR3aa: CASSLDLGVAVSTDTQYF; CDR3nt: TGTGCCAGCAGCTTAGATCTGGGGGTGGCCGTGAGCACAGATACGCAGTATTTT
d_gene: TRBD2; j_gene: TRBJ2-5; abundance: NA; v_gene: TRBV11-3; CDR3aa: CASSKGTSRETQYF; CDR3nt: TGTGCCAGCAGCAAGGGGACTAGCAGGGAGACCCAGTACTTC